These T cell receptor beta chains were read from a single sample in a study of blood T cell repertoires in COVID-19. This table comes from immunoSEQ multiplex PCR, and its TCRdb copy is limited to in-frame clones, with some not included. Found here are fewer than 15,000 clones, roughly 78% of them singletons; the top ten hold around 34%. Material for sequencing was peripheral blood. The receptors originated from a human donor in a cohort sampled during active COVID-19. CDR3s include the opening cysteine and the closing phenylalanine or tryptophan. The order of the fields is J gene, V gene, clone size, D gene, CDR3 DNA, CDR3 protein. D genes are given only for firm matches. Clone size is shown for a subset of rows, as once, few, many or a class of expanded clone.

TRBJ2-1 | TRBV11-2 | . | TRBD2 | TGTGCCAGCAGCCAACACTCGGGGGGGCCCTACAATGAGCAGTTCTTC | CASSQHSGGPYNEQFF
TRBJ1-2 | TRBV6-1 | . | . | TGTGCCAGCAGTGAAGCGCGAGGCGGATCTAACTATGGCTACACCTTC | CASSEARGGSNYGYTF
TRBJ2-1 | TRBV29-1 | . | TRBD1 | TGCAGCGTTGTTGCCGGGACAGGGAGAACCTACAATGAGCAGTTCTTC | CSVVAGTGRTYNEQFF
TRBJ2-1 | TRBV5-4 | . | TRBD2 | TGTGCCAGCAGCTTGGACGGGGGGTCCTACAATGAGCAGTTCTTC | CASSLDGGSYNEQFF
TRBJ2-3 | TRBV4-1 | . | . | TGCGCCAGCAGCCTTAAGGGGGAAAATACGCAGTATTTT | CASSLKGENTQYF
TRBJ2-1 | TRBV6-6 | few | . | TGTGCCAGCGAACCAACGACAGGCTACAATGAGCAGTTCTTC | CASEPTTGYNEQFF
TRBJ1-1 | TRBV18 | . | . | TGTGCCAGCTCCCGGGATCAGGCCGGCACTGAAGCTTTCTTT | CASSRDQAGTEAFF
TRBJ2-7 | TRBV4-3 | . | TRBD1 | TGCGCCAGCAGCCGGGAGACAGGGTGGTACGAGCAGTACTTC | CASSRETGWYEQYF
TRBJ2-2 | TRBV9 | . | TRBD1 | TGTGCCAGCAGCCCTCCCCCCGTAGACAGGGCGTCTAGGGCCGGGGAGCTGTTTTTT | CASSPPPVDRASRAGELFF
TRBJ2-5 | TRBV7-6 | few | . | TGTGCCAGCAGCTCTCAGGGATACGGGACCCAGTACTTC | CASSSQGYGTQYF
TRBJ1-5 | TRBV2 | . | TRBD1 | TGTGCCAGCAGTGACGGGGACAGGGCTTATTCGGGCAATCAGCCCCAGCATTTT | CASSDGDRAYSGNQPQHF
TRBJ1-5 | TRBV28 | . | . | TGTGCCAGCAGTTTAGACGGGGGTCAGCCCCAGCATTTT | CASSLDGGQPQHF
TRBJ1-5 | TRBV24-1 | . | . | TGTGCCACCAGTTCGACGGGTTCCCAGCCCCAGCATTTT | CATSSTGSQPQHF
TRBJ1-5 | TRBV28 | . | TRBD1 | TGTGCCAGCAGTCCAAGGACAGGAGCCAGCAATCAGCCCCAGCATTTT | CASSPRTGASNQPQHF
TRBJ2-6 | TRBV11-2 | . | . | TGTGCCAGCAGCTTAGCCAGGTCTTGGGCCAACGTCCTGACTTTC | CASSLARSWANVLTF
TRBJ1-5 | TRBV19 | . | . | TGTGCCAGTAGTCTAATACAGGGTAGCAATCAGCCCCAGCATTTT | CASSLIQGSNQPQHF
TRBJ2-5 | TRBV2 | . | TRBD1 | TGTGCCAGCAGTGGATGGGGACAGGGTGGGGAGACCCAGTACTTC | CASSGWGQGGETQYF
TRBJ1-2 | TRBV11-1 | . | TRBD1 | TGTGCCAGCAGTCGAGACAGGGGGAACTATGGCTACACCTTC | CASSRDRGNYGYTF
TRBJ2-3 | TRBV19 | once | TRBD1 | TGTGCCAGTAGTATGCTCGGGACAGGGGGTGATTCGCAGTATTTT | CASSMLGTGGDSQYF
TRBJ1-2 | TRBV30 | once | TRBD1 | TGTGCCTGGAGTGGAGGGACAGCGCAGGGCTACACCTTC | CAWSGGTAQGYTF
TRBJ2-7 | TRBV19 | few | TRBD1 | TGTGCCAGTAGACGACAGGGTGCGACCTACGAGCAGTACTTC | CASRRQGATYEQYF
TRBJ1-2 | TRBV5-4 | . | . | TGTGCCAGCAGCTTGTACCAGGGAAGAGATGGCTACACCTTC | CASSLYQGRDGYTF
TRBJ1-2 | TRBV18 | . | TRBD1 | TGTGCCAGCTCACCACCGACGACAGGGCACGGCTACACCTTC | CASSPPTTGHGYTF
TRBJ1-5 | TRBV23-1 | . | . | TGCGCCACCCTAGATTCCGGCCTCGACCAGCCCCAGCATTTT | CATLDSGLDQPQHF
TRBJ2-1 | TRBV4-2 | . | TRBD2 | TGTGCCAGCAGCCAAGACGAAGCCTCGGGCGGGGGGTACAATGAGCAGTTCTTC | CASSQDEASGGGYNEQFF
TRBJ1-6 | TRBV5-1 | . | TRBD1 | TGCGCCAGCAGCTTGGGGGGACAGGGAAGTTCACCCCTCCACTTT | CASSLGGQGSSPLHF
TRBJ1-4 | TRBV9 | . | . | TGTGCCAGCAGCGTAAAGGGGGACGCTCGGAATGAAAAACTGTTTTTT | CASSVKGDARNEKLFF
TRBJ1-1 | TRBV6-6 | once | TRBD1 | TGTGCCAGCAGCTATATAGGGACAGGGTCGGGGGCCCAGATGGGGTTAGCTTTCTTT | CASSYIGTGSGAQMGLAFF
TRBJ2-2 | TRBV29-1 | . | TRBD2 | TGCAGCGTTCCGGGACTAGCGGGGGAGGGGGAGCTGTTTTTT | CSVPGLAGEGELFF
TRBJ1-6 | TRBV3-1/TRBV3-2 | . | . | TGTGCCAGCAGCCAAAGAGTTCTATCCTATAATTCACCCCTCCACTTT | CASSQRVLSYNSPLHF
TRBJ1-2 | TRBV29-1 | . | TRBD1 | TGCAGCGCTCGGACAGGGGACTATGGCTACACCTTC | CSARTGDYGYTF
TRBJ2-3 | TRBV19 | . | . | TGTGCCAGTAGTAATCGGGGGGCCCAGGATACGCAGTATTTT | CASSNRGAQDTQYF
TRBJ1-1 | TRBV2 | few | . | TGTGCCAGCAGTGGGAACAGGGAAACTGAAGCTTTCTTT | CASSGNRETEAFF
TRBJ2-7 | TRBV3-1/TRBV3-2 | once | . | TGTGCCAGCAGCCCCGGGAGAGATTACGAGCAGTACTTC | CASSPGRDYEQYF
TRBJ1-1 | TRBV5-5 | . | TRBD1 | TGTGCCAGCAGTTTGACAGGGCCCACTGAAGCTTTCTTT | CASSLTGPTEAFF
TRBJ1-3 | TRBV28 | . | . | TGTGCCAGCAGTCGGTTCGGAAACACCATATATTTT | CASSRFGNTIYF
TRBJ1-2 | TRBV12-3/TRBV12-4 | few | . | TGTGCCAGCAGCGGCTATGGCTACACCTTC | CASSGYGYTF
TRBJ1-2 | TRBV28 | . | TRBD1 | TGTGCCAGCAGTTCCGGGACAGGGGAAGGCTATGGCTACACCTTC | CASSSGTGEGYGYTF
TRBJ2-6 | TRBV7-2 | once | TRBD1 | TGTGCCAGCAGCCCAAGCGACAGGGGGTTCACTGGGGCCAACGTCCTGACTTTC | CASSPSDRGFTGANVLTF
TRBJ1-1 | TRBV7-9 | once | TRBD1 | TGTGCCAGCAGCAACACGCGGGACAGCGACATGAACACTGAAGCTTTCTTT | CASSNTRDSDMNTEAFF
TRBJ1-1 | TRBV19 | few | . | TGTGCCAGTAGTATATACGGGACATCGGACACTGAAGCTTTCTTT | CASSIYGTSDTEAFF
TRBJ1-2 | TRBV7-6 | few | . | TGTGCCAGCAGCTTGGGGCCTTTTGATACTAACTATGGCTACACCTTC | CASSLGPFDTNYGYTF
TRBJ2-5 | TRBV9 | medium-sized | TRBD1 | TGTGCCAGCAGCGCTACAGGGGCGGGCGAGACCCAGTACTTC | CASSATGAGETQYF
TRBJ2-1 | TRBV6-1 | . | . | TGTGCCAGCAGTGAAGCGGGGAGGGGGGCCTACAGGAAGCAGTTCTTC | CASSEAGRGAYRKQFF
TRBJ1-1 | TRBV2 | . | . | TGTGCCAGCAGTGGGGGGGTGAACACTGAAGCTTTCTTT | CASSGGVNTEAFF
TRBJ2-1 | TRBV28 | . | . | TGTGCCAGCAGTACAAATGGGGGGGCATTTGAGCAGTTCTTC | CASSTNGGAFEQFF